The text below deals with one T cell receptor (beta chain). These data are taken from a study of CXCR3-negative and CXCR3-positive naive CD8 T cells. UMI-labeled 5' RACE TRB cDNA libraries were prepared from the cells. From its re-call of the 5' RACE reads, TCRdb lists each CDR3 protein once, without DNA. Recorded for this sample: fewer than 80,000 distinct CDR3 sequences. CDR3 length: 14 residues. Germline V gene data show CDR1 as MDHEN and CDR2 as SYDVKM. Sequencing used naive CXCR3- CD8+ T cells from blood. Subset defined: CD45RO-CCR7+CD27+CD95- naive CD8+ T cells lacking CXCR3 (TNR3-). The sequence derives from a human donor in good health. Some clones in this sample may be carry-over from other donors' samples. V and J are TRBV28 and TRBJ2-1; the D gene TCRdb calls, TRBD2, cannot be checked with no DNA. CDR3 sequence reads: CASSLEAPYNEQFF.